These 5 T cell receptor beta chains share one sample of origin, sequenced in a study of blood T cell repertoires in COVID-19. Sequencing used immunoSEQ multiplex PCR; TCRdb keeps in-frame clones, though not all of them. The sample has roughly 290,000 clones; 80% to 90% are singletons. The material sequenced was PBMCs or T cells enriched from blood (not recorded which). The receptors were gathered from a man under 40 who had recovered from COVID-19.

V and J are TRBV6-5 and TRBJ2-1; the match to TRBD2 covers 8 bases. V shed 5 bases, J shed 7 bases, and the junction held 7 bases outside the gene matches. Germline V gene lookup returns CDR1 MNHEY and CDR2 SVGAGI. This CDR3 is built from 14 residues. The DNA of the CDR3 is TGTGCCAGCAGTACTGGACTAGCTAGTAATGAGCAGTTCTTC. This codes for CASSTGLASNEQFF.

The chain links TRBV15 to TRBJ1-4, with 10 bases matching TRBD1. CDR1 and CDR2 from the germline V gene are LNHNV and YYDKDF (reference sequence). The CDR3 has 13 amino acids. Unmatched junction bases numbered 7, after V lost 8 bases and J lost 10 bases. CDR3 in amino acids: CATSLGTGAKLFF. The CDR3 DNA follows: TGTGCCACCTCACTCGGGACAGGGGCAAAACTGTTTTTT.

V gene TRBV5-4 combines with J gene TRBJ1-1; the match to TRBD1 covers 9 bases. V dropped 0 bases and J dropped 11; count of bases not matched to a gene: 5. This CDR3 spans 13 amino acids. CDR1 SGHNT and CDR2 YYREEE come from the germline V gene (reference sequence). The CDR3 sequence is CASSLDGQGRAFF. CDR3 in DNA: TGTGCCAGCAGCTTGGATGGACAGGGGAGGGCTTTCTTT.

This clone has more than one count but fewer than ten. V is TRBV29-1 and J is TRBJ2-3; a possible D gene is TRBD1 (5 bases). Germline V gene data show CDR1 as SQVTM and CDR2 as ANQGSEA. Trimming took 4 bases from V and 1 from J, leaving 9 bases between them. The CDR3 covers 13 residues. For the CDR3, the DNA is TGCAGCGTTGGACAAGGGGGCACAGATACGCAGTATTTT. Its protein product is CSVGQGGTDTQYF.

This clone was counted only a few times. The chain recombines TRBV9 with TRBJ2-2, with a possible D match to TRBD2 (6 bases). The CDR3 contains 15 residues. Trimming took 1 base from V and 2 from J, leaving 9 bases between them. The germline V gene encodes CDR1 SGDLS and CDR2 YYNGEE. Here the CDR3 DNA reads TGTGCCAGCAGCGTATACGGGGGAAACACCGGGGAGCTGTTTTTT. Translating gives CASSVYGGNTGELFF.